The sequence of this T cell receptor (beta chain) was determined in a study of technical replicates of blood from a handful of donors. The junction had 3 bases not matched to a gene; V was cut back by 2 bases and J by 4 bases. Germline V gives CDR1 SGDLS, CDR2 YYNGEE. The CDR3 consists of 15 residues. The table came from immunoSEQ multiplex PCR; TCRdb's copy has only in-frame clones and leaves some out. The data hold tens of thousands of clones, with just under 95% observed a single time. The sequencing sample was made of T cells isolated from PBMCs. The clonotype was recovered from a human donor in good health. The chain has TRBV9 and TRBJ2-3; TRBD2 matches at 11 bases. CDR3 residues: CASSVSGRDADTQYF. Written as DNA, the CDR3 is TGTGCCAGCAGCGTTAGCGGGAGGGATGCAGATACGCAGTATTTT. Full variable domain (outside the CDR3, taken from reference TRBV9 and TRBJ2-3): DSGVTQTPKHLITATGQRVTLRCSPRSGDLSVYWYQQSLDQGLQFLIQYYNGEERAKGNILERFSAQQFPDLHSELNLSSLELGDSALYFCASSVSGRDADTQYFGPGTRLTVL.